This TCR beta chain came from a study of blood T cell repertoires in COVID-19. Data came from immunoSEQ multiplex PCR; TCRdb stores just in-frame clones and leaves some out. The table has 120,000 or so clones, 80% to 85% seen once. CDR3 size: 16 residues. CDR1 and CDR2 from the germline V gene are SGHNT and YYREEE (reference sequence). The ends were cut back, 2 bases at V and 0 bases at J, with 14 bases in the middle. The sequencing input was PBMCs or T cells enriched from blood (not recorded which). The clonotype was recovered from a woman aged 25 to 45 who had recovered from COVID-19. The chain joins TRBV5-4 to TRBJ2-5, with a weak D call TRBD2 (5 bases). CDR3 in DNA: TGTGCCAGCAGCTTCGGGGTTAGCGTAGACCAAGAGACCCAGTACTTC. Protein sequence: CASSFGVSVDQETQYF.